The sequence of this TCR beta chain was determined in a study of T cell responses to AZD1222 COVID-19 vaccine (dated by TCRdb to about 2021). For context, the study as a whole: A total of 233 trial participants underwent TCR sequencing, of whom roughly 210 had received two doses of AZD1222 and about 25 had received two doses of the MenACWY control vaccine. Trial participants were enrolled by age into subgroups of 18-55, 56-69 and 70-plus years, and around 150, 28 and 57 TCR-sequenced participants, respectively, were included in these subgroups. On the study overall, not on this receptor specifically: The 56-69-year group was small, and its depth increase did not reach significance, likely because of low power. CD4 TCRs associated with the vaccine covered the entire spike protein, and the dominant responses were in regions 160-218 and 743-854. Because no samples from the day 14 peak response were available, repertoires could be characterized only after the peak T cell response. After two AZD1222 doses, both the breadth and the depth of spike-specific TCRs were significantly higher than at day 0 and than in MenACWY recipients. Most participants were white British and females outnumbered males, and the authors suggested that clonal diversity may have been underestimated. Conclusions about previously exposed vaccinees are limited, since just five or six AZD1222 recipients were seropositive for SARS-CoV-2 at baseline. Reportedly, close to half of the unique spike-specific TCRs recognized epitopes lying outside the regions that are mutated in the B.1.351 and B.1.1.7 variants.

CDR3 length: 16 amino acids, cysteine to phenylalanine. Just CDR3 DNA is preserved here, 48 bases in frame from base 1. The germline V gene sets CDR1 to MNHEY and CDR2 to SVGAGI. V drops 4 bases and J drops 0 bases, leaving 13 bases in between. In the paper's terms, the time point label means: baseline before first vaccination. The meaning of the sample's treatment or condition label: meningococcal conjugate vaccine given as trial control. Samples from vaccinated people were obtained from the UK trials COV001 and COV002, which included a single-blind randomized controlled phase 2/3 trial of AZD1222 (ChAdOx1 nCoV-19) in healthy adults. For TCRbeta chain sequencing, PBMC samples were collected from trial participants at day 0 and at day 28 after the second dose. This clone has just one count. Its antigen is unknown. Per-base qualities were not stored, and no clone one base away is much larger. The CDR3 regions of human TCRbeta chains were subjected to immunosequencing. In the paper's pipeline: Repertoire TCRs were checked for matches against a reference library of SARS-CoV-2-specific TCRs that had been generated using the MIRA antigen-specificity platform. Breadth was defined as the fraction of unique TCRs that were SARS-CoV-2-associated, and depth was defined as the fraction of total T cells that were SARS-CoV-2-associated. Each spike-specific TCR was assigned to its reactive spike region and to a CD4 or CD8 class using the MIRA data. Log10-transformed breadth and depth values were compared by one-way ANOVA with Sidak's multiple comparisons tests. TCRdb provides this immuneACCESS table in a form limited to in-frame rearrangements. Some clones are lacking; in checked studies, under half of them reflect an unresolved V gene, and why the rest are absent is not known. V, J and clone size are those of that table, while D and trimming were read from the DNA. Counted in this sample were 150,000 to 160,000 clones; less than 90% of them appeared once. Of the sample, roughly 5% is held by the ten largest clones.

The sequence was collected from an adult in good health. Sample: peripheral blood, taken on day 0 of MenACWY control vaccination. The sequence joins TRBV6-5 to TRBJ2-4; the D gene assignment is ambiguous. The nucleotide sequence reads TGTGCCAGCAGTTTTGCGCAGTCTCTAGCCAAAAACATTCAGTACTTC. It translates to CASSFAQSLAKNIQYF.